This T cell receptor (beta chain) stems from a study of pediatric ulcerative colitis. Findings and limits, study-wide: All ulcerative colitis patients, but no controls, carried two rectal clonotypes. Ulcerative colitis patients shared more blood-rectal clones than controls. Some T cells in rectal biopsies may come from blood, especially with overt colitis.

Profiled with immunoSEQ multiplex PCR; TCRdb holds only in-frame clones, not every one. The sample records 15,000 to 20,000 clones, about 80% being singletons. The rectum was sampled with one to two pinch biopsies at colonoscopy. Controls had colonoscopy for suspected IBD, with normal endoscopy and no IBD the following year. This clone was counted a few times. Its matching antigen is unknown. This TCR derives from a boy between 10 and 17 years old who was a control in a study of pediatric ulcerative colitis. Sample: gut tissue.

DNA of the CDR3: TGTGCCAGCAGACTTACAGGTCAAACTAATGAAAAACTGTTTTTT. Encoded protein: CASRLTGQTNEKLFF. V and J are TRBV7-2 and TRBJ1-4, with a possible D match to TRBD1 (5 bases). Looked up from germline, CDR1 is SGHTA and CDR2 is FQGNSA. The CDR3 is 15 amino acids. Trimming left V 6 bases short and J 1 base short, with 12 bases between.